The 15 T cell receptor beta chains reported below all come from one sample, sequenced in a study of cytomegalovirus exposure and HLA in healthy donors. Use of 60 Vbeta and 13 Jbeta primers characterized the PCR. Using immunoSEQ multiplex PCR, the repertoire was profiled, and TCRdb retains in-frame clones only, with some absent. Among over 45,000 clones listed, around 78% were seen once. Specimen: PBMCs. The receptors stem from a female donor in good health and CMV-seronegative.

This clone was seen a few times. J is TRBJ2-3 and V is TRBV9; 7 bases agree with TRBD1. The V gene end was trimmed by 2 bases and the J gene end by 0 bases; junction bases not matched to a gene: 3. Looked up from germline, CDR1 is SGDLS and CDR2 is YYNGEE. There are 15 residues in the CDR3. The CDR3 DNA reads as TGTGCCAGCAGCGTGCCGGGACAGAGCACAGATACGCAGTATTTT. Protein sequence: CASSVPGQSTDTQYF.

This sequence joins TRBV7-2 and TRBJ2-7; D is unclear. The CDR3 sequence is 11 residues long. V gave up 5 bases and J gave up 3 bases, with 5 bases separating them. From germline, CDR1 is SGHTA and CDR2 FQGNSA. The CDR3 reads CASSLYYEQYF. The CDR3 DNA sequence: TGTGCCAGCAGCCTTTACTACGAGCAGTACTTC.

This chain connects TRBV29-1 to TRBJ2-3; D might be TRBD1 (6 bases). This CDR3 has 16 residues. Trimming pared 7 bases from V and 2 bases from J, leaving 22 bases between. Per germline, CDR1 SQVTM and CDR2 ANQGSEA. The CDR3 loop reads CSAISDRFEHTDTQYF. DNA of the CDR3: TGCAGCGCCATATCGGACAGATTCGAGCACACAGATACGCAGTATTTT.

This clone was picked up one time. V is TRBV7-2 and J is TRBJ1-1; 9 bases fit TRBD1. This CDR3 contains 14 residues. Germline V gene data show CDR1 as SGHTA and CDR2 as FQGNSA. V shed 4 bases and J 3 bases; nucleotides not matched to a gene: 3. CDR3 region: CASSYRTGDTEAFF. DNA of the CDR3: TGTGCCAGCAGCTACCGGACAGGGGACACTGAAGCTTTCTTT.

The rearrangement joins TRBV7-2 to TRBJ1-1; 10 positions agree with TRBD1. The CDR3 sequence is 14 residues long. Germline values: CDR1 SGHTA, CDR2 FQGNSA. V lost 5 bases to trimming and J lost 9 bases; unmatched junction nucleotides: 9. The CDR3 coding sequence is TGTGCCAGCAGCATCTCGGACAGGGGGACTAAAGCTTTCTTT. Protein product: CASSISDRGTKAFF.

The V gene is TRBV19, the J gene TRBJ1-4, with D maybe TRBD1 (5 bases). Trimming took off 6 bases at V and 3 bases at J, with 8 bases between the two ends. The CDR3 runs 13 residues. Germline assignment: CDR1 LNHDA and CDR2 SQIVND (reference sequence). CDR3: CASRGLSNEKLFF. The CDR3 DNA follows: TGTGCCAGTAGGGGACTTTCTAATGAAAAACTGTTTTTT.

V usage is TRBV7-2 and J usage is TRBJ1-2, with a tentative D call TRBD1 (6 bases). Germline CDR1 is SGHTA and CDR2 is FQGNSA. The CDR3 is 13 amino acids. Between the trimmed V and J ends, which lost 6 bases and 4 bases, there was a span of 12 bases. In DNA, the CDR3 is TGTGCCAGCAGTACACAGGGTGGCTATGGCTACACCTTC. It translates to CASSTQGGYGYTF.

The rearrangement joins TRBV9 to TRBJ2-1; the D gene is possibly TRBD2 (6 bases). The CDR3 runs 17 residues. CDR1 and CDR2 (germline): SGDLS, YYNGEE. V gave up 4 bases and J gave up 10 bases, with 27 bases separating them. The CDR3 loop is CASSSLPGGDPVEEQFF. CDR3 DNA sequence: TGTGCCAGCAGCTCTTTACCCGGGGGTGACCCAGTAGAGGAGCAGTTCTTC.

This rearrangement joins TRBV2 to TRBJ1-4, with D possibly matching TRBD1 (6 bases). V lost 7 bases and J 5 bases, leaving 14 bases between the germline ends. Germline loops: CDR1 SNHLY, CDR2 FYNNEI. This CDR3 has 14 residues. The CDR3 protein is CASTKTGRNEKLFF. CDR3 DNA sequence: TGTGCCAGCACCAAGACAGGTCGGAATGAAAAACTGTTTTTT.

V usage is TRBV19 and J usage is TRBJ1-6, with 7 nucleotides matching TRBD1. CDR3 length: 12 amino acids. Germline CDR1 is LNHDA and CDR2 is SQIVND (reference sequence). The V and J ends lost 6 bases and 7 bases, in that order; junction bases with no gene match: 0. The CDR3 sequence is CASRQGNSPLHF. The DNA of the CDR3 is TGTGCCAGTAGACAGGGGAATTCACCCCTCCACTTT.

The J gene is TRBJ1-1, the V gene TRBV28; unclear D gene. Trimming shortened V by 7 bases and J by 7 bases, and 16 bases separated the two germline ends. The CDR3 extends over 13 amino acids. Germline values: CDR1 MDHEN, CDR2 SYDVKM. The CDR3 bases are TGTGCCAGCATCCAACCCCCACGCGGTGAAGCTTTCTTT. It yields the protein CASIQPPRGEAFF. Looking up the rest from reference TRBV28 and TRBJ1-1 gives the full variable domain: DVKVTQSSRYLVKRTGEKVFLECVQDMDHENMFWYRQDPGLGLRLIYFSYDVKMKEKGDIPEGYSVSREKKERFSLILESASTNQTSMYLCASIQPPRGEAFFGQGTRLTVV.

This chain links TRBV5-6 with TRBJ2-5; 9 bases are shared with TRBD2. J was trimmed by 2 bases and V by 1 base; bases with no gene match: 6. The CDR3 length is 16 residues. Germline loops: CDR1 SGHDT, CDR2 YYEEEE. The CDR3 nucleotides read TGTGCCAGCAGCTTGTATGGCGGGGGGGGTCAAGAGACCCAGTACTTC. This encodes CASSLYGGGGQETQYF.

The chain employs TRBV27 and TRBJ2-1; 9 bases are a match to TRBD1. The V and J ends lost 2 bases and 6 bases, in that order; junction bases with no gene match: 8. The CDR3 is made up of 16 amino acids. Germline V CDR1 and CDR2: MNHEY, SMNVEV (reference sequence). CDR3 region: CASSLPGTGFVNEQFF. DNA of the CDR3: TGTGCCAGCAGTTTACCCGGGACAGGGTTCGTCAATGAGCAGTTCTTC.

V and J are TRBV4-3 and TRBJ2-1; 9 nucleotides match TRBD2. V was pared by 4 bases and J by 7 bases, with 11 bases of the junction left unmatched. This CDR3 contains 16 residues. The V gene's germline CDR1 is LGHNA and CDR2 YSLEER. The chain's CDR3 is CASSPTAAGGSNEQFF. CDR3 bases: TGCGCCAGCAGCCCCACTGCCGCGGGGGGGAGTAATGAGCAGTTCTTC.

The gene calls are TRBV7-6 and TRBJ2-3; 14 positions match TRBD2. Germline V lookup: CDR1 SGHVS, CDR2 FNYEAQ. V lost 5 bases and J lost 2; bases outside the gene matches: 3. This CDR3 is built from 16 residues. The DNA of the CDR3 is TGTGCCAGCAGCAGACTAGCGGGGGGGGTCACAGATACGCAGTATTTT. Its protein product is CASSRLAGGVTDTQYF. The variable domain in full, completed from reference TRBV7-6 and TRBJ2-3, reads GAGVSQSPRYKVTKRGQDVALRCDPISGHVSLYWYRQALGQGPEFLTYFNYEAQQDKSGLPNDRFSAERPEGSISTLTIQRTEQRDSAMYRCASSRLAGGVTDTQYFGPGTRLTVL.